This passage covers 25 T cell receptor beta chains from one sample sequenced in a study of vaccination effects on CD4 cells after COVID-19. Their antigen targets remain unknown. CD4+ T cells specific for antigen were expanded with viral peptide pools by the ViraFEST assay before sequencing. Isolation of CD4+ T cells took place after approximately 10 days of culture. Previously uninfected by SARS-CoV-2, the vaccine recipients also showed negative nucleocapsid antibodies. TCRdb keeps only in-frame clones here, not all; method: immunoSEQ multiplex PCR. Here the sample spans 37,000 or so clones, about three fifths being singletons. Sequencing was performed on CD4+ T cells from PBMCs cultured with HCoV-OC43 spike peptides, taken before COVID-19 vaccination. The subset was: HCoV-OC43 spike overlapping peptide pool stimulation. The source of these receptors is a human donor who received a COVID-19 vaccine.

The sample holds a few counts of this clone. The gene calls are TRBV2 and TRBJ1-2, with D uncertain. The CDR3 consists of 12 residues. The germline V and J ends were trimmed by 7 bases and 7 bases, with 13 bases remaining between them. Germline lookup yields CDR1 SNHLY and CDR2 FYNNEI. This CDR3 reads CASMEEGFGYTF. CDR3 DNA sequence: TGTGCCAGCATGGAAGAAGGATTTGGCTACACCTTC.

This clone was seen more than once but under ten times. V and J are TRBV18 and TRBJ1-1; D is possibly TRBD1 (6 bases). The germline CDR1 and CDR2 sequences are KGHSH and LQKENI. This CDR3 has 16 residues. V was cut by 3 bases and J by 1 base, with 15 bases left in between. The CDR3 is CASSPPGARGNTEAFF. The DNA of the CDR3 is TGTGCCAGCTCACCTCCAGGGGCCCGAGGGAACACTGAAGCTTTCTTT.

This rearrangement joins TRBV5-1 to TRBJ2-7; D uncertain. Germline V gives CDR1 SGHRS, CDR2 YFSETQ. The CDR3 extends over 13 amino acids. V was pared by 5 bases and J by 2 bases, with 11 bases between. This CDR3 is CASRTDKAYEQYF. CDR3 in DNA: TGCGCCAGCAGAACCGACAAAGCCTACGAGCAGTACTTC.

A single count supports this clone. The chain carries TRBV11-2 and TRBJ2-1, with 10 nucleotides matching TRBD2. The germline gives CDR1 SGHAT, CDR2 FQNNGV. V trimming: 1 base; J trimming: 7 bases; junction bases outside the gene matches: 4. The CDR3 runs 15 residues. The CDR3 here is CASSLGLAGVNEQFF. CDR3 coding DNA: TGTGCCAGCAGCTTAGGCCTAGCGGGAGTGAATGAGCAGTTCTTC.

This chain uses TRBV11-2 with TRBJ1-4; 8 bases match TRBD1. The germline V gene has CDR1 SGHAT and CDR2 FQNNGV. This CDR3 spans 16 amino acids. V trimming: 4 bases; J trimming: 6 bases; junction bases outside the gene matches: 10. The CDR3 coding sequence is TGTGCCAGCAGCTCTATAGGACAGGGAGGGGATGAAAAACTGTTTTTT. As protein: CASSSIGQGGDEKLFF.

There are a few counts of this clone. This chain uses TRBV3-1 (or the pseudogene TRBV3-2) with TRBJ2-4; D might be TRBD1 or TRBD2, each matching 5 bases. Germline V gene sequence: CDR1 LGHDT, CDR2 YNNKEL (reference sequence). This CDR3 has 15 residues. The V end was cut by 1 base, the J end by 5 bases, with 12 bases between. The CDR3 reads CASSQGTGPQNIQYF. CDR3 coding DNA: TGTGCCAGCAGCCAAGGAACGGGACCGCAAAACATTCAGTACTTC.

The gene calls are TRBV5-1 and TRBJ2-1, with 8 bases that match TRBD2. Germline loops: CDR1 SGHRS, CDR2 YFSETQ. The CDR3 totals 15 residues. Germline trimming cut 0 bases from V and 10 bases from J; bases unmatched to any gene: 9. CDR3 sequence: CASSLASGSEGEQFF. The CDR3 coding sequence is TGCGCCAGCAGCTTGGCCAGCGGGAGCGAGGGGGAGCAGTTCTTC.

The CDR3, as DNA: TGTGCCAGCAGTGGACACAGGGACGCAGATACGCAGTATTTT. It yields the protein CASSGHRDADTQYF. The V and J genes are TRBV25-1 and TRBJ2-3; possibly TRBD1 for D (6 bases). V lost 4 bases, J lost 4 bases, and 12 bases lay in between. Germline CDR1 MGHDK, CDR2 SYGVNS. This CDR3 has 14 residues.

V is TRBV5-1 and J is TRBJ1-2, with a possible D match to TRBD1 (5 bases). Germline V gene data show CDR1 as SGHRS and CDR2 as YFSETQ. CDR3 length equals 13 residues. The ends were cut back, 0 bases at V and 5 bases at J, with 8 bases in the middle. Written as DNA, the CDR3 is TGCGCCAGCAGCTTGGCGGGGGAGTATGGCTACACCTTC. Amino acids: CASSLAGEYGYTF.

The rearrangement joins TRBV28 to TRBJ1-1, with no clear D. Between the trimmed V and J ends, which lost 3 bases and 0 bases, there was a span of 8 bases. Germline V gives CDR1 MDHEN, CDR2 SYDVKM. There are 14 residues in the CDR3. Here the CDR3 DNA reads TGTGCCAGCAGTTTCAGCAGTATGAACACTGAAGCTTTCTTT. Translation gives CASSFSSMNTEAFF.

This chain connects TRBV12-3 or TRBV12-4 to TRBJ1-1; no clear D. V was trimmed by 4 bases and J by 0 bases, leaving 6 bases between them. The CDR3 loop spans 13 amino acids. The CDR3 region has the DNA TGTGCCAGCAGTTCGAGAATGAACACTGAAGCTTTCTTT. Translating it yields CASSSRMNTEAFF.

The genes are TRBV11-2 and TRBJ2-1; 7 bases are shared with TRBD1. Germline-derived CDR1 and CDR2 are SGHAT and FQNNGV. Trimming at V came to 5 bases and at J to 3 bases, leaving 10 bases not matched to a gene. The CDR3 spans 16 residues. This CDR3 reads CASSQARDRYYNEQFF. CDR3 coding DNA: TGTGCCAGCAGCCAGGCCCGGGACAGATACTACAATGAGCAGTTCTTC.

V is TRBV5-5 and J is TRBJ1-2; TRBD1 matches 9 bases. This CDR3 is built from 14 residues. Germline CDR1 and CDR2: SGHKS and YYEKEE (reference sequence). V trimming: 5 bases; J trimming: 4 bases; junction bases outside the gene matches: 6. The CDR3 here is CASRPTGGLYGYTF. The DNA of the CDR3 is TGTGCCAGCAGACCAACAGGGGGCCTCTATGGCTACACCTTC.

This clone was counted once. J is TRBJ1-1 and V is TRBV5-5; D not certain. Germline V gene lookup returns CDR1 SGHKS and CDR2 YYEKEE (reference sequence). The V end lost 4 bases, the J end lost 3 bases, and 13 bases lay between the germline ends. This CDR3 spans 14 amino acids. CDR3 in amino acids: CASSGRALDTEAFF. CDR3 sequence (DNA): TGTGCCAGCAGCGGCCGGGCCCTTGACACTGAAGCTTTCTTT.

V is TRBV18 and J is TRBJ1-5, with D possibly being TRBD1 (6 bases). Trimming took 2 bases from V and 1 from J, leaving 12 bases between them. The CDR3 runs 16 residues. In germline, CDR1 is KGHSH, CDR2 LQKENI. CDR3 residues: CASSPVVRGSNQPQHF. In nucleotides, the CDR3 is TGTGCCAGCTCACCAGTGGTCAGGGGCAGCAATCAGCCCCAGCATTTT.

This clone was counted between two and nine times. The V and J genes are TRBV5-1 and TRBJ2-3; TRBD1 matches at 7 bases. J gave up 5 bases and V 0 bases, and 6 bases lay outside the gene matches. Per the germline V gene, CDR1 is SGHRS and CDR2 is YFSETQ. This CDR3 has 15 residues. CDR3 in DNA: TGCGCCAGCAGCTTGGTCAGGGGGAATGGAGATACGCAGTATTTT. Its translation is CASSLVRGNGDTQYF.

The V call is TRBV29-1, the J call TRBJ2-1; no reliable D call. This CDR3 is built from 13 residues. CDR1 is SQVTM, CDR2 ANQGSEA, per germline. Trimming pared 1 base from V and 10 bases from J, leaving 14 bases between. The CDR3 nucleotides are TGCAGCGTTGAAGTAGTTAACAGCTGGGAGCAGTTCTTC. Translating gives CSVEVVNSWEQFF.

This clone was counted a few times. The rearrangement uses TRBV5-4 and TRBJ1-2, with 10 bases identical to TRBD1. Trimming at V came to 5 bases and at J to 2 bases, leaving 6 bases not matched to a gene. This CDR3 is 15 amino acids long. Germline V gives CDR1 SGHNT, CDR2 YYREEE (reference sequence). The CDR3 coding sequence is TGTGCCAGCAGTCAACGGGGACAGGGGAACTATGGCTACACCTTC. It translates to CASSQRGQGNYGYTF.

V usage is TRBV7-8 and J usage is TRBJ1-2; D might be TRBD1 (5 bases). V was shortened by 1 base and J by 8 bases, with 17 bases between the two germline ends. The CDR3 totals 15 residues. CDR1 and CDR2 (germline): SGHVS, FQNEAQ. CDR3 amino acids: CASSLVGEGSGGYTF. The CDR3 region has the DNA TGTGCCAGCAGCTTAGTAGGGGAGGGCTCCGGAGGCTACACCTTC.

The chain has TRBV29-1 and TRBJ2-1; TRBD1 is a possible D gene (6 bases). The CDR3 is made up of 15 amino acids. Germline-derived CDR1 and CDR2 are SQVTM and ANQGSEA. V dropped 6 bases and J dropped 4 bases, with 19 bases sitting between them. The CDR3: CSVPRGKGEYNEQFF. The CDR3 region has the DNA TGCAGCGTCCCCCGAGGCAAGGGGGAGTACAATGAGCAGTTCTTC.

CDR3 amino acids: CASSLLPLTGVHQPQHF. The CDR3 DNA follows: TGTGCCAGCAGTTTACTCCCGTTGACAGGGGTTCATCAGCCCCAGCATTTT. This chain joins TRBV27 and TRBJ1-5, with 8 bases lining up with TRBD1. This CDR3 contains 17 residues. V shed 2 bases, J shed 5 bases, and the junction held 11 bases outside the gene matches. Germline CDR1 and CDR2: MNHEY and SMNVEV (reference sequence).

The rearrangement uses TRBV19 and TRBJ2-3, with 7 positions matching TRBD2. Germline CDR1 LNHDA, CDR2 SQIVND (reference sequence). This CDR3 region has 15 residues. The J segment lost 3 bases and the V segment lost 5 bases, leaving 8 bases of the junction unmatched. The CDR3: CASSGRVARTDTQYF. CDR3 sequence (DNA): TGTGCCAGTAGTGGGAGGGTAGCAAGGACAGATACGCAGTATTTT.

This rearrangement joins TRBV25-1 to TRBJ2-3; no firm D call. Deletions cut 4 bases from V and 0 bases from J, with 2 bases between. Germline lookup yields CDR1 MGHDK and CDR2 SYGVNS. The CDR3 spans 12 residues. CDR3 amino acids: CASSVSTDTQYF. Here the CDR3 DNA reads TGTGCCAGCAGTGTCAGCACAGATACGCAGTATTTT.

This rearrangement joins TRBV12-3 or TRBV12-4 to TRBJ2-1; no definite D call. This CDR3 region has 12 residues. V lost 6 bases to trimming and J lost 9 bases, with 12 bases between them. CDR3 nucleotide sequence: TGTGCCAGCAGCCCCGAGATATTTGAGCAGTTCTTC. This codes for CASSPEIFEQFF.

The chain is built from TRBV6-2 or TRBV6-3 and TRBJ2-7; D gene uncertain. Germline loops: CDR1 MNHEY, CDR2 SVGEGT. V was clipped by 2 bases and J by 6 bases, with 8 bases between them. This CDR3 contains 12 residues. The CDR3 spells CASSYGYSEQYF. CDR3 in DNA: TGTGCCAGCAGTTACGGCTATTCCGAGCAGTACTTC.